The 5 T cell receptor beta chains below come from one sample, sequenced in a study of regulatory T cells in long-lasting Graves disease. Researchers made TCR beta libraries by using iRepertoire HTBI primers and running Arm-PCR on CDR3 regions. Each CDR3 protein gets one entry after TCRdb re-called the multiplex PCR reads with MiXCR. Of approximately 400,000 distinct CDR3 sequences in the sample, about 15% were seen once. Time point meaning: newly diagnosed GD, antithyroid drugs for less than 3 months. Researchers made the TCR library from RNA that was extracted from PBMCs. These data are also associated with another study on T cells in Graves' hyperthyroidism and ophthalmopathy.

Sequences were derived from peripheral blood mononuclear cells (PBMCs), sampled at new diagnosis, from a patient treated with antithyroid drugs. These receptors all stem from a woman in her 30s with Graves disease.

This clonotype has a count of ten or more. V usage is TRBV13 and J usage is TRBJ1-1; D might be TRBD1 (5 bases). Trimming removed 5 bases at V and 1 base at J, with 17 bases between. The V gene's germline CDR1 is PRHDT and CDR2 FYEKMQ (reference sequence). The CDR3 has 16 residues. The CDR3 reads CASSPQGVKGNTEAFF. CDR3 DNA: TGTGCCAGCAGCCCCCAGGGAGTAAAGGGGAACACTGAAGCTTTCTTT.

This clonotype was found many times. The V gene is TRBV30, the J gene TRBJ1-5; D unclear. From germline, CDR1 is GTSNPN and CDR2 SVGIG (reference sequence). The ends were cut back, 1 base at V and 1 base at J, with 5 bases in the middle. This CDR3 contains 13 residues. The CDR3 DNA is TGTGCCTGGAGTGACGGAAGCAATCAGCCCCAGCATTTT. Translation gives CAWSDGSNQPQHF.

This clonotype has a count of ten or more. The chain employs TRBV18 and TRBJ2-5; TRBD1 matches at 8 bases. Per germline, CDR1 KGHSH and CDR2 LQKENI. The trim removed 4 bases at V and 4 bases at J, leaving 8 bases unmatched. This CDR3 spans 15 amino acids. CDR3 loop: CASSHPTGAGETQYF. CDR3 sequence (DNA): TGTGCCAGCTCACACCCGACAGGGGCTGGAGAGACCCAGTACTTC.

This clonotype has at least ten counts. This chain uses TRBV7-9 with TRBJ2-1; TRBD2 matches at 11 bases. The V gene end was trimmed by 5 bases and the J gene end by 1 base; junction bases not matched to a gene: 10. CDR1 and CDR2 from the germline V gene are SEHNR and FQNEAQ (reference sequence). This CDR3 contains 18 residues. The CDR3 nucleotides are TGTGCCAGCAGCCTACTAGCGGGAGAAGTAACTTCCTACAATGAGCAGTTCTTC. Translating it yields CASSLLAGEVTSYNEQFF.

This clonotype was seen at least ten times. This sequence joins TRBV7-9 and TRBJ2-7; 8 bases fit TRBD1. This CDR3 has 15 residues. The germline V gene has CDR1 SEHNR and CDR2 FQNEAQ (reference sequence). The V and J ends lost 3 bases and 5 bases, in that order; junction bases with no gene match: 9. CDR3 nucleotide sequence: TGTGCCAGCAGCTTTACACTGACAGGGGAGGACGAGCAGTACTTC. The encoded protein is CASSFTLTGEDEQYF.